This T cell receptor (beta chain) was sequenced in a study of identical twins' blood T cells. Sample barcodes were added at both library ends during cDNA synthesis. TCRdb recomputed calls from the 5' RACE reads with MiXCR, one row per CDR3 protein. The table lists roughly 340,000 distinct CDR3 sequences, around 30% of them singletons. V lost 3 bases to trimming and J lost 7 bases, with 12 bases between them. Germline V gene data show CDR1 as SQVTM and CDR2 as ANQGSEA. The CDR3 spans 12 residues. This clonotype has just a few counts. The receptor was derived from a woman between 18 and 55 years old in good health. The sample comprised PBMCs. This chain connects TRBV29-1 to TRBJ1-1, with D possibly TRBD1 on 6 matching bases. The CDR3 loop is CSVDWGRDEAFF. The CDR3 nucleotides are TGCAGCGTTGATTGGGGGCGGGATGAAGCTTTCTTT.